Below, 31 T cell receptor beta chains from the same sample are listed, as sequenced in a study of T cell responses to AZD1222 COVID-19 vaccine. Profiled with immunoSEQ multiplex PCR; TCRdb holds only in-frame clones, not every one. This sample has about 180,000 clones; 94% occur once, and the top ten carry roughly 1.5%. The source was peripheral blood, collected 28 days after the second AZD1222 dose. The receptors originated from an adult who received the AZD1222 COVID-19 vaccine.

The chain joins TRBV28 to TRBJ1-5; D possibly corresponds to TRBD1 (6 bases). The CDR3 spans 14 residues. V was pared by 3 bases and J by 2 bases, with 8 bases between. Germline loops: CDR1 MDHEN, CDR2 SYDVKM. CDR3 residues: CASSFGGRNQPQHF. DNA of the CDR3: TGTGCCAGCAGTTTCGGGGGCCGCAATCAGCCCCAGCATTTT.

The chain recombines TRBV6-1 with TRBJ1-3, with D unclear. Trimming shortened V by 3 bases and J by 0 bases, and 6 bases separated the two germline ends. CDR1 and CDR2 from the germline V gene are MNHNS and SASEGT. The CDR3 loop spans 14 amino acids. Here the CDR3 reads CASSDGFSGNTIYF. In DNA form, the CDR3 reads TGTGCCAGCAGTGACGGGTTCTCTGGAAACACCATATATTTT.

In this sample, this clone turned up a few times. This chain links TRBV18 with TRBJ1-1, with D unresolved. The CDR3 is made up of 11 amino acids. Deletions cut 3 bases from V and 7 bases from J, with 6 bases between. The germline CDR1 and CDR2 sequences are KGHSH and LQKENI. The CDR3 is CASSPLNEAFF. CDR3 DNA: TGTGCCAGCTCACCCCTTAATGAAGCTTTCTTT.

The V call is TRBV9, the J call TRBJ1-5; no firm D call. With 0 bases removed from V and 4 bases from J, the gap between germline ends came to 8 bases. The CDR3 totals 14 residues. CDR1 SGDLS and CDR2 YYNGEE come from the germline V gene. CDR3 loop: CASSVADGNQPQHF. The CDR3 region has the DNA TGTGCCAGCAGCGTAGCGGACGGGAATCAGCCCCAGCATTTT.

This rearrangement joins TRBV27 to TRBJ1-6; no clear D gene. There are 13 residues in the CDR3. Germline loops: CDR1 MNHEY, CDR2 SMNVEV (reference sequence). The V and J ends lost 8 bases and 0 bases respectively, with 5 bases between them. The CDR3: CASSSSYNSPLHF. Here the CDR3 DNA reads TGTGCCAGCTCGAGCTCCTATAATTCACCCCTCCACTTT.

The chain combines TRBV12-5 with TRBJ2-1, with 8 positions matching TRBD2. J was trimmed by 1 base and V by 0 bases; bases with no gene match: 5. Germline-derived CDR1 and CDR2 are LGHNT and FRNRAP. This CDR3 is built from 17 residues. CDR3 coding DNA: TGTGCTAGTGGTTTGGTGTTAGCGGGGATTTCCTACAATGAGCAGTTCTTC. Encoded protein: CASGLVLAGISYNEQFF.

The gene calls are TRBV19 and TRBJ2-2, with 10 bases that match TRBD1. CDR3 length: 15 residues. Germline trimming cut 5 bases from V and 5 bases from J; bases unmatched to any gene: 5. The germline V gene has CDR1 LNHDA and CDR2 SQIVND (reference sequence). The CDR3 loop reads CASSARTGGTGELFF. The CDR3 region has the DNA TGTGCCAGTAGTGCGCGGACAGGGGGTACCGGGGAGCTGTTTTTT.

V usage is TRBV7-2 and J usage is TRBJ1-1, with 7 positions matching TRBD1. The germline V gene encodes CDR1 SGHTA and CDR2 FQGNSA. The CDR3 extends over 15 amino acids. With V trimmed by 4 bases and J by 4 bases, 9 bases remained unmatched. CDR3 in DNA: TGTGCCAGCAGCTCCCGACAGGGAAGTCGCACTGAAGCTTTCTTT. This translates into CASSSRQGSRTEAFF. The full variable domain, its missing parts supplied by reference TRBV7-2 and TRBJ1-1, is GAGVSQSPSNKVTEKGKDVELRCDPISGHTALYWYRQSLGQGLEFLIYFQGNSAPDKSGLPSDRFSAERTGGSVSTLTIQRTQQEDSAVYLCASSSRQGSRTEAFFGQGTRLTVV.

The chain combines TRBV19 with TRBJ1-1; possibly TRBD1 for D (6 bases). Germline CDR1 reads LNHDA; CDR2 reads SQIVND (reference sequence). CDR3 size: 15 residues. V was clipped by 4 bases and J by 0 bases, with 12 bases between them. Here the CDR3 reads CASSSPGGLNTEAFF. In DNA form, the CDR3 reads TGTGCCAGTAGTAGCCCCGGGGGGCTGAACACTGAAGCTTTCTTT.

This clone is a singleton in its sample. The chain carries TRBV28 and TRBJ1-1, with a weak D call TRBD1 (6 bases). Between the trimmed V and J ends, which lost 1 base and 4 bases, there was a span of 16 bases. Germline values: CDR1 MDHEN, CDR2 SYDVKM. The CDR3 extends over 16 amino acids. The DNA for the CDR3 is TGTGCCAGCAGTTTATACGGCCGGGGGCCGGGCACTGAAGCTTTCTTT. The encoded protein is CASSLYGRGPGTEAFF. The whole variable domain, remainder taken from reference TRBV28 and TRBJ1-1, is DVKVTQSSRYLVKRTGEKVFLECVQDMDHENMFWYRQDPGLGLRLIYFSYDVKMKEKGDIPEGYSVSREKKERFSLILESASTNQTSMYLCASSLYGRGPGTEAFFGQGTRLTVV.

J is TRBJ1-1 and V is TRBV5-4, with unresolved D. CDR1 is SGHNT and CDR2 is YYREEE in the germline V gene (reference sequence). V was trimmed by 4 bases and J by 1 base, leaving 14 bases between them. The CDR3 is made up of 15 amino acids. CDR3 DNA sequence: TGTGCCAGCAGCCCGCTGGCGAATCCGAACACTGAAGCTTTCTTT. This encodes CASSPLANPNTEAFF.

The chain employs TRBV29-1 and TRBJ1-1, with D uncertain. Germline-derived CDR1 and CDR2 are SQVTM and ANQGSEA. The CDR3 runs to 12 residues. V lost 7 bases, J lost 1 base, and 10 bases lay in between. CDR3 nucleotide sequence: TGCAGCGCAGGAAGCAGGAACACTGAAGCTTTCTTT. Its translation is CSAGSRNTEAFF. Based on the CDR3 plus reference TRBV29-1 and TRBJ1-1, the full variable domain is SAVISQKPSRDICQRGTSLTIQCQVDSQVTMMFWYRQQPGQSLTLIATANQGSEATYESGFVIDKFPISRPNLTFSTLTVSNMSPEDSSIYLCSAGSRNTEAFFGQGTRLTVV.

The V and J genes are TRBV6-2 or TRBV6-3 and TRBJ1-6, with unresolved D. V was cut by 4 bases and J by 4 bases, with 14 bases left in between. The CDR3 totals 16 residues. CDR1 and CDR2 (germline): MNHEY, SVGEGT. The CDR3 DNA reads TGTGCCAGCAGTTCGTGGGCAGGAAGATATAATTCACCCCTCCACTTT. Its translation: CASSSWAGRYNSPLHF.

The rearrangement joins TRBV18 to TRBJ1-3; a possible D gene is TRBD1 (6 bases). Trimming removed 2 bases from V and 4 bases from J, with 24 bases in between. The CDR3 has 19 residues. Germline loops: CDR1 KGHSH, CDR2 LQKENI. DNA of the CDR3: TGTGCCAGCTCACCAAGGGGGTATAACGGGGGCGCATCCGGAAACACCATATATTTT. This encodes CASSPRGYNGGASGNTIYF.

The chain uses TRBV5-1 and TRBJ2-2; D gene ambiguous. CDR3 length: 16 residues. Germline CDR1 reads SGHRS; CDR2 reads YFSETQ. V lost 6 bases, J lost 0 bases, and 15 bases lay in between. This chain's CDR3 is CASTHTWASNTGELFF. The CDR3 region has the DNA TGCGCCAGCACCCATACTTGGGCATCGAACACCGGGGAGCTGTTTTTT.

This clone was detected only once. The V call is TRBV9, the J call TRBJ1-4; D perhaps matches TRBD1 (6 bases). Trimming stripped 2 bases from V and 10 bases from J, with 15 bases between. The germline CDR1 and CDR2 sequences are SGDLS and YYNGEE. The CDR3 runs to 14 residues. The CDR3 region has the DNA TGTGCCAGCAGCGTTGACACAGGGTACGGAAAACTGTTTTTT. This codes for CASSVDTGYGKLFF.

The chain has TRBV4-1 and TRBJ2-7; no firm D call. This CDR3 is 13 amino acids long. V was pared by 0 bases and J by 8 bases, with 11 bases between. Germline CDR1 MGHRA, CDR2 YSYEKL. The CDR3 reads CASSQDYPVKQYF. The DNA for the CDR3 is TGCGCCAGCAGCCAAGATTACCCTGTGAAGCAGTACTTC.

The chain is built from TRBV9 and TRBJ1-1; D gene ambiguous. The V gene's germline CDR1 is SGDLS and CDR2 YYNGEE. The CDR3 has 13 amino acids. V gave up 0 bases and J gave up 2 bases, with 5 bases separating them. The CDR3: CASSVAVNTEAFF. The CDR3 DNA follows: TGTGCCAGCAGCGTAGCTGTCAACACTGAAGCTTTCTTT.

This rearrangement joins TRBV4-3 to TRBJ1-1, with a weak D call TRBD1 (6 bases). CDR3 size: 14 residues. Between the trimmed V and J ends, which lost 0 bases and 7 bases, there was a span of 12 bases. CDR1 is LGHNA and CDR2 is YSLEER in the germline V gene. This CDR3 reads CASSQDPSDSEAFF. The CDR3 region has the DNA TGCGCCAGCAGCCAAGACCCTTCGGACAGTGAAGCTTTCTTT.

The rearrangement uses TRBV30 and TRBJ1-4; 9 positions agree with TRBD1. The V gene's germline CDR1 is GTSNPN and CDR2 SVGIG (reference sequence). The CDR3 has 13 amino acids. The V gene end was trimmed by 4 bases and the J gene end by 8 bases; junction bases not matched to a gene: 5. The CDR3 nucleotides read TGTGCCTGGACGGGACAGGGTTTCGAAAAACTGTTTTTT. This codes for CAWTGQGFEKLFF.

The V and J genes are TRBV6-1 and TRBJ2-2, with 11 bases matching TRBD2. The J segment lost 3 bases and the V segment lost 2 bases, leaving 2 bases of the junction unmatched. Germline CDR1 and CDR2: MNHNS and SASEGT. CDR3 length equals 16 residues. The CDR3 region has the DNA TGTGCCAGCAGTGAACTAGCGGGAGGACACACCGGGGAGCTGTTTTTT. Amino acid sequence: CASSELAGGHTGELFF.

V is TRBV12-3 or TRBV12-4 and J is TRBJ1-1; tentatively, D is TRBD1 (5 bases). This CDR3 spans 13 amino acids. V dropped 6 bases and J dropped 3 bases, with 11 bases sitting between them. The CDR3 DNA sequence: TGTGCCAGCAGGGCAAGGGGACACACTGAAGCTTTCTTT. Translation gives CASRARGHTEAFF.

Remarks on this clone: Other DNA sequences in this sample translate to the same CDR3. The chain joins TRBV5-1 to TRBJ2-1; TRBD2 agrees at 9 bases. J was trimmed by 0 bases and V by 4 bases; bases with no gene match: 5. Germline V gene sequence: CDR1 SGHRS, CDR2 YFSETQ. This CDR3 comprises 16 residues. In DNA form, the CDR3 reads TGCGCCAGCAGCCCAAGCGGGGGGAGCTCCTACAATGAGCAGTTCTTC. Translated, it gives CASSPSGGSSYNEQFF.

The CDR3 DNA reads TGTGCCAGCAGCTTAGGCAGGGGGCTTAATTCACCCCTCCACTTT. Translated: CASSLGRGLNSPLHF. This chain joins TRBV7-2 and TRBJ1-6, with 8 bases that match TRBD1. V lost 1 base to trimming and J lost 6 bases; unmatched junction nucleotides: 2. Germline CDR1 is SGHTA and CDR2 is FQGNSA. This CDR3 has 15 amino acids.

The genes are TRBV11-3 and TRBJ2-2, with 9 bases that match TRBD2. Germline V gene sequence: CDR1 SGHNT, CDR2 YENEEA. Trimming took 5 bases from V and 3 from J; bases not matched to a gene: 7. CDR3 length: 16 amino acids. The CDR3 spells CASSGKLAGDTGELFF. CDR3 nucleotide sequence: TGTGCCAGCAGCGGGAAACTAGCGGGTGACACCGGGGAGCTGTTTTTT.

The rearrangement uses TRBV9 and TRBJ2-2; tentatively, D is TRBD1 (5 bases). Trimming removed 0 bases from V and 3 bases from J, with 6 bases in between. The CDR3 totals 14 residues. CDR1 SGDLS and CDR2 YYNGEE come from the germline V gene. The CDR3 spells CASSVEGYTGELFF. The CDR3 bases are TGTGCCAGCAGCGTAGAGGGGTACACCGGGGAGCTGTTTTTT.

This clone has just one count. This chain joins TRBV7-8 and TRBJ1-2, with 8 bases that match TRBD1. The CDR3 is 15 amino acids. The V gene end was trimmed by 1 base and the J gene end by 4 bases; junction bases not matched to a gene: 5. The germline V gene encodes CDR1 SGHVS and CDR2 FQNEAQ. This chain's CDR3 is CASSLGPGQGYGYTF. The DNA for the CDR3 is TGTGCCAGCAGCTTAGGACCAGGACAGGGCTATGGCTACACCTTC. Filled out from reference TRBV7-8 and TRBJ1-2, the complete variable domain reads GAGVSQSPRYKVAKRGQDVALRCDPISGHVSLFWYQQALGQGPEFLTYFQNEAQLDKSGLPSDRFFAERPEGSVSTLKIQRTQQEDSAVYLCASSLGPGQGYGYTFGSGTRLTVV.

The chain has TRBV7-9 and TRBJ2-3, with D possibly being TRBD2 (6 bases). Germline V gene sequence: CDR1 SEHNR, CDR2 FQNEAQ (reference sequence). This CDR3 spans 17 amino acids. V was trimmed by 0 bases and J by 2 bases, leaving 15 bases between them. CDR3 loop: CASSLADAGTYTDTQYF. The DNA of the CDR3 is TGTGCCAGCAGCTTAGCCGACGCGGGAACCTACACAGATACGCAGTATTTT. The full variable domain, its missing parts supplied by reference TRBV7-9 and TRBJ2-3, is DTGVSQNPRHKITKRGQNVTFRCDPISEHNRLYWYRQTLGQGPEFLTYFQNEAQLEKSRLLSDRFSAERPKGSFSTLEIQRTEQGDSAMYLCASSLADAGTYTDTQYFGPGTRLTVL.

This clone has only one observation. J is TRBJ2-1 and V is TRBV5-1, with D possibly TRBD1 on 5 matching bases. The CDR3 totals 15 residues. V was clipped by 3 bases and J by 0 bases, with 10 bases between them. Germline CDR1 reads SGHRS; CDR2 reads YFSETQ. CDR3 coding DNA: TGCGCCAGCAGCTCCCGACAGAACTCCTACAATGAGCAGTTCTTC. Protein sequence: CASSSRQNSYNEQFF.

The chain is built from TRBV7-9 and TRBJ1-4; no clear D gene. The CDR3 is 14 residues long. V was clipped by 1 base and J by 6 bases, with 9 bases between them. From germline, CDR1 is SEHNR and CDR2 FQNEAQ (reference sequence). The CDR3 nucleotides are TGTGCCAGCAGCTTAGGGCAGGAGGATGAAAAACTGTTTTTT. This encodes CASSLGQEDEKLFF.

The chain links TRBV12-3 or TRBV12-4 to TRBJ1-1, with D hard to call. V dropped 2 bases and J dropped 11 bases, with 9 bases sitting between them. The CDR3 covers 11 residues. The CDR3: CASSLSRDAFF. CDR3 sequence (DNA): TGTGCCAGCAGTTTATCACGTGACGCTTTCTTT.